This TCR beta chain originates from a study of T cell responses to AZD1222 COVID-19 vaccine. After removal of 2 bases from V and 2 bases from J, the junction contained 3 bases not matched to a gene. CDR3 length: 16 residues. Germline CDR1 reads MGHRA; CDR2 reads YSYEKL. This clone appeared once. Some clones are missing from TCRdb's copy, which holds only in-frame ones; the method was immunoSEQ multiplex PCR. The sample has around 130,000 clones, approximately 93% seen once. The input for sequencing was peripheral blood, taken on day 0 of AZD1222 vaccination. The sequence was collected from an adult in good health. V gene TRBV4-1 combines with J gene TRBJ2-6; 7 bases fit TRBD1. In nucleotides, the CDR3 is TGCGCCAGCAGCCAAAAGCAGGGGGCTGGGGCCAACGTCCTGACTTTC. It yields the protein CASSQKQGAGANVLTF.